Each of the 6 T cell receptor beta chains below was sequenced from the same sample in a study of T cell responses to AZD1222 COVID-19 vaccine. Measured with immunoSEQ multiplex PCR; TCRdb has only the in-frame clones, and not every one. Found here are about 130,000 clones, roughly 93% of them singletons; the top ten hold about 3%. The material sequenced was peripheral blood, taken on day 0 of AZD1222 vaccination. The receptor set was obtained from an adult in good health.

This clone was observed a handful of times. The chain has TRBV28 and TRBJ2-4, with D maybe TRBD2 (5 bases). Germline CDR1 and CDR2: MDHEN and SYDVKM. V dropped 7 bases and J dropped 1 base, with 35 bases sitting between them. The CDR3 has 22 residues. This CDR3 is CASTHRGVYVTSSLGAKNIQYF. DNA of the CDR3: TGTGCCAGCACTCACCGGGGTGTGTACGTGACATCATCCCTCGGGGCCAAAAACATTCAGTACTTC.

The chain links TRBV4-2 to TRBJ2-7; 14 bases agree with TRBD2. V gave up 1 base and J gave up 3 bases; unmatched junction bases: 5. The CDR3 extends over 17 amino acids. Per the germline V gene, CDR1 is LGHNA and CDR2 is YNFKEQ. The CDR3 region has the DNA TGTGCCAGCAGCCAAGTCGGGACTAGCGGGGGCCTCTACGAGCAGTACTTC. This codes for CASSQVGTSGGLYEQYF.

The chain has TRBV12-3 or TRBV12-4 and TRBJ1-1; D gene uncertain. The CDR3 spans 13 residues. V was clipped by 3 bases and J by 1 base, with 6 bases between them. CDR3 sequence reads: CASSFSPNTEAFF. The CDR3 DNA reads TGTGCCAGCAGTTTCAGTCCGAACACTGAAGCTTTCTTT.

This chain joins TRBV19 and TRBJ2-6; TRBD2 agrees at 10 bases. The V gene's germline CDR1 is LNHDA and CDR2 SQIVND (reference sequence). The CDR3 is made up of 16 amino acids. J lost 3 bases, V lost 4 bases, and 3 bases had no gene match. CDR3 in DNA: TGTGCCAGTAGTACCCTAGCGGGAGTTGGGGCCAACGTCCTGACTTTC. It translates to CASSTLAGVGANVLTF.

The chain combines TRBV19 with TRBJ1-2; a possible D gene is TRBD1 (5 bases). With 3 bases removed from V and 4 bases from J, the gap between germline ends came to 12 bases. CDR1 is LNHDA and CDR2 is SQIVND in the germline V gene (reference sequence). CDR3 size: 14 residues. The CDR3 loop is CASSMGEVPYGYTF. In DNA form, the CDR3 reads TGTGCCAGTAGTATGGGGGAAGTCCCCTATGGCTACACCTTC.

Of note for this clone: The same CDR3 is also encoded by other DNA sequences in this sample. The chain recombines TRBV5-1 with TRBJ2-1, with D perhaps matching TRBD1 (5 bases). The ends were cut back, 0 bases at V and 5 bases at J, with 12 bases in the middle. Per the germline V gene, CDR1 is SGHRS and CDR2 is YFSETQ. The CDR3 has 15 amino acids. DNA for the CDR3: TGCGCCAGCAGCTTGGGTCAGGGATCCCACAATGAGCAGTTCTTC. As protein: CASSLGQGSHNEQFF.